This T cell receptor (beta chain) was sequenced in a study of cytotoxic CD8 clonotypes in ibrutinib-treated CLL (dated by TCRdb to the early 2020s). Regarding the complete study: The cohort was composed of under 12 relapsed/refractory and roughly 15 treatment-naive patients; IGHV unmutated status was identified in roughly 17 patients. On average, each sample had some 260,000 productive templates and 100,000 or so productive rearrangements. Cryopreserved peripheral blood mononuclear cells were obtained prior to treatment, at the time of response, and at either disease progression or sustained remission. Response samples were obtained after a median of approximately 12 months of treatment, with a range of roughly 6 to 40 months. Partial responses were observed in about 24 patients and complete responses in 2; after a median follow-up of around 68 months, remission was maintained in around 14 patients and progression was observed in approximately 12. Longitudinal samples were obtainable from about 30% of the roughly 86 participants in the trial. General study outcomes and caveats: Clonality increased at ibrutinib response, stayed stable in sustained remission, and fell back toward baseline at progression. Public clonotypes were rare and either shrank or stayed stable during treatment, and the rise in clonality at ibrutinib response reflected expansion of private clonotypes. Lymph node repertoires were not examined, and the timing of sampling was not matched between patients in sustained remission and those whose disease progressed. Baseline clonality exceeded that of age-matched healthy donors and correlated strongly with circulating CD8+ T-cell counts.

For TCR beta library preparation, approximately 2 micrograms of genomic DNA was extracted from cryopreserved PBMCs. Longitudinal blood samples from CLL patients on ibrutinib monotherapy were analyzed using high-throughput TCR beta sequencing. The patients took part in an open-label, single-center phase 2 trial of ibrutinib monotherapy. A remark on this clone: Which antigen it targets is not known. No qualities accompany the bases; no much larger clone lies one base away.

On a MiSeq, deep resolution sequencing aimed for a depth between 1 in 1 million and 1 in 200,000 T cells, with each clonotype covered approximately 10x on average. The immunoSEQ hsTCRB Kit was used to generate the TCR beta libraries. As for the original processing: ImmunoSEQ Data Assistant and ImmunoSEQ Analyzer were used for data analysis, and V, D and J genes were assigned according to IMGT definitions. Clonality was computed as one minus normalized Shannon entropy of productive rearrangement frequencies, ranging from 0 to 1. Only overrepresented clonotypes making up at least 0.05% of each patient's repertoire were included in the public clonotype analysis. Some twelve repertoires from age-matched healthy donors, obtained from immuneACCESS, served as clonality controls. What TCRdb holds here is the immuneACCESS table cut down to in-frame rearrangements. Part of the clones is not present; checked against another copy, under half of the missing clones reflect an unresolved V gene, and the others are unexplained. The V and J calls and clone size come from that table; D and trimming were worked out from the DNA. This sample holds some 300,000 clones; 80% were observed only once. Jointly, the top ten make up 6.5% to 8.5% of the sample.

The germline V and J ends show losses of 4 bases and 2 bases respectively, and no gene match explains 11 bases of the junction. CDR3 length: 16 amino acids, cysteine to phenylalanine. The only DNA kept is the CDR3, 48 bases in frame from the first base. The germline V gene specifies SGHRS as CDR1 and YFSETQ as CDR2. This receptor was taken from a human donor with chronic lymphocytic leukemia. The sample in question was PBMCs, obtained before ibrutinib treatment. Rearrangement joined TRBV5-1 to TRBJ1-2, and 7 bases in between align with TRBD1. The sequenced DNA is TGCGCCAGCAGCCTATTAGGGACAGAGCTGAACTATGGCTACACCTTC. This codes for CASSLLGTELNYGYTF. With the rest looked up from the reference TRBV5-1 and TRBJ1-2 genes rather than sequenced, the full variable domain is KAGVTQTPRYLIKTRGQQVTLSCSPISGHRSVSWYQQTPGQGLQFLFEYFSETQRNKGNFPGRFSGRQFSNSRSEMNVSTLELGDSALYLCASSLLGTELNYGYTFGSGTRLTVV.